This T cell receptor (beta chain) appears in the sequencing data of a study of CD8 T cells in Susac syndrome. The ends were cut back, 0 bases at V and 8 bases at J, with 8 bases in the middle. This CDR3 is built from 13 residues. Looked up from germline, CDR1 is MGHRA and CDR2 is YSYEKL. Sequencing of TCR beta was carried out in blood CD8+ and CD4+ T cells. The multiple sclerosis controls were treatment-naive patients affected by stable or active relapsing-remitting disease. FACS was used to enrich TEMRA cells, whereas the CD8+ and CD4+ T cells were obtained by negative isolation. Reverse transcription of about 0.5 to 1 ug RNA used random hexamers. Amplification of TCR beta CDR3 by immunoSEQ multiplex PCR spanned 54 Vbeta and 13 Jbeta. TCRdb reprocessed the immunoSEQ multiplex PCR reads with MiXCR, giving one entry per CDR3 protein. In the table there are 400,000 or so distinct CDR3 sequences, 75% to 90% of which are singletons.

The source is a human donor with multiple sclerosis. Sequencing was carried out using CD8+ T cells from PBMCs. J is TRBJ2-1 and V is TRBV4-1; D not certain. The CDR3 DNA reads as TGCGCCAGCAGCCAAGACATAGGCTATGAGCAGTTCTTC. Translating gives CASSQDIGYEQFF.